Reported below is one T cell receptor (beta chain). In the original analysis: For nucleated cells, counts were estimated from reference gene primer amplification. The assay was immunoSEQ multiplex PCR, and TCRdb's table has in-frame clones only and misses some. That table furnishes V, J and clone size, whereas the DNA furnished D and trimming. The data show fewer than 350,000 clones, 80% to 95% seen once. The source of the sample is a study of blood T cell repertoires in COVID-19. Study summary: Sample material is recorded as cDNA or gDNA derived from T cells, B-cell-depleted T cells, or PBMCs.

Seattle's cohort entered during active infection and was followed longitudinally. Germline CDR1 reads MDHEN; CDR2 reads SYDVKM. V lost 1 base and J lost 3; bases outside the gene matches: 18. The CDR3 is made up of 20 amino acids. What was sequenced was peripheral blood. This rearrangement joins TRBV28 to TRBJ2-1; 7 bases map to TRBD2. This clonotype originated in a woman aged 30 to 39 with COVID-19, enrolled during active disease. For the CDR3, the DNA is TGTGCCAGCAGTTTATACGGGACCCTAGCGGTCCGGCGGGTCTACAATGAGCAGTTCTTC. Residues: CASSLYGTLAVRRVYNEQFF.